One TCR beta chain is described in this entry. This sample stems from a study of cytomegalovirus exposure and HLA in healthy donors. The CDR3 covers 14 residues. Trimming removed 2 bases from V and 8 bases from J, with 13 bases in between. The germline CDR1 and CDR2 sequences are SGHVS and FNYEAQ. The study ran its PCR with 60 Vbeta and 13 Jbeta primers. The assay was immunoSEQ multiplex PCR, and TCRdb's table has in-frame clones only and misses some. The sample has 270,000 or so clones, roughly 90% seen once. Source material: PBMCs. The chain carries TRBV7-6 and TRBJ2-1, with a possible D match to TRBD2 (6 bases). This receptor was obtained from a man aged 35 to 55 in good health and CMV-seropositive. CDR3 nucleotide sequence: TGTGCCAGCAGCTTAATGGGCGGGACCGATGAGCAGTTCTTC. Its protein is CASSLMGGTDEQFF.